Listed here are 26 T cell receptor beta chains from one sample, sequenced in a study of blood T cells in healthy people across ages. Using a J-beta primer mix together with a sample-barcoded 5' primer, a second PCR was run for roughly 7 to 11 cycles. In TCRdb, the 5' RACE reads were re-called with MiXCR into one record per CDR3 protein. The sample gives about 970,000 distinct CDR3 sequences, roughly 51% of which show up once; 20% to 25% is in the top ten. Material: blood. The receptors come from a woman in her fifties or sixties in good health.

The chain employs TRBV20-1 and TRBJ2-7; D unresolved. Trimming removed 2 bases at V and 9 bases at J, with 14 bases between. The CDR3 loop spans 12 amino acids. From germline, CDR1 is DFQATT and CDR2 SNEGSKA (reference sequence). The CDR3 DNA reads TGCAGTGCTAGAACGGCTAGTCGGTGGCAGTACTTC. The encoded protein is CSARTASRWQYF.

This clonotype was observed a single time. V and J are TRBV7-8 and TRBJ1-1; D perhaps matches TRBD1 (5 bases). Germline V CDR1 and CDR2: SGHVS, FQNEAQ. The CDR3 length is 16 residues. Trimming shortened V by 0 bases and J by 5 bases, and 16 bases separated the two germline ends. CDR3 amino acids: CASSLAPRAGGTEAFF. CDR3 DNA sequence: TGTGCCAGCAGCTTAGCGCCGAGGGCGGGGGGAACTGAAGCTTTCTTT.

This clonotype occurred a few times. Relative to the germline gene, one junction end is altered; a read error may explain this. CDR3 in amino acids: CASSLTSYAQYF. The CDR3 DNA follows: TGTGCCAGCAGCTTAACCTCCTACGCGCAGTACTTC. J is TRBJ2-7 and V is TRBV7-6, with D unclear. Germline V gives CDR1 SGHVS, CDR2 FNYEAQ. The length of the CDR3 is 12 residues.

This clonotype showed up just a few times. The rearrangement links TRBV5-6 to TRBJ2-3; D is perhaps TRBD1 (5 bases). Germline V gene lookup returns CDR1 SGHDT and CDR2 YYEEEE. This CDR3 has 13 amino acids. The germline V and J ends were trimmed by 5 bases and 1 base, with 8 bases remaining between them. DNA for the CDR3: TGTGCCAGCAGGGGGCGGCGCACAGATACGCAGTATTTT. It translates to CASRGRRTDTQYF.

The rearrangement joins TRBV3-1 to TRBJ1-2; weak D call: TRBD1 (5 bases). CDR1 is LGHDT and CDR2 is YNNKEL in the germline V gene (reference sequence). This CDR3 region has 14 residues. Deletions cut 1 base from V and 3 bases from J, with 9 bases between. The CDR3 protein is CASSQVGADYGYTF. CDR3 in DNA: TGTGCCAGCAGCCAAGTAGGGGCCGACTATGGCTACACCTTC.

The chain has TRBV29-1 and TRBJ2-7; 14 bases map to TRBD2. The CDR3 is 14 residues long. J was trimmed by 3 bases and V by 7 bases; bases with no gene match: 5. The germline CDR1 and CDR2 sequences are SQVTM and ANQGSEA. DNA of the CDR3: TGCAGCGCTACGGGACTAGCGGGAGTCTACGAGCAGTACTTC. This translates into CSATGLAGVYEQYF.

The V call is TRBV29-1, the J call TRBJ2-5, with a possible D match to TRBD2 (5 bases). Germline V CDR1 and CDR2: SQVTM, ANQGSEA. CDR3 length: 12 amino acids. V lost 7 bases and J lost 1, with 10 bases in between. The CDR3 sequence: CSAVASQETQYF. The CDR3 region has the DNA TGCAGCGCAGTAGCGTCCCAAGAGACCCAGTACTTC. Full variable domain (rest looked up from reference TRBV29-1 and TRBJ2-5): SAVISQKPSRDICQRGTSLTIQCQVDSQVTMMFWYRQQPGQSLTLIATANQGSEATYESGFVIDKFPISRPNLTFSTLTVSNMSPEDSSIYLCSAVASQETQYFGPGTRLLVL.

This rearrangement joins TRBV2 to TRBJ1-1; D is possibly TRBD1 (5 bases). This CDR3 contains 13 residues. Germline CDR1 is SNHLY and CDR2 is FYNNEI. Trimming took 6 bases from V and 5 from J, leaving 13 bases between them. CDR3 nucleotides: TGTGCCAGCAGGGCGACTTGGGGGACTGAAGCTTTCTTT. Its translation is CASRATWGTEAFF.

The genes are TRBV2 and TRBJ1-3, with unresolved D. This CDR3 is 14 amino acids long. V lost 5 bases and J lost 2, with 10 bases in between. Germline assignment: CDR1 SNHLY and CDR2 FYNNEI. In DNA form, the CDR3 reads TGTGCCAGCAGTCCTGACATCACTGGAAACACCATATATTTT. Protein sequence: CASSPDITGNTIYF.

J is TRBJ2-1 and V is TRBV6-5; 8 bases match TRBD2. V lost 4 bases and J lost 9; bases outside the gene matches: 11. The CDR3 contains 15 residues. In germline, CDR1 is MNHEY, CDR2 SVGAGI. The chain's CDR3 is CASSSARTSFSEQFF. The CDR3 nucleotides are TGTGCCAGCAGTTCCGCCCGGACTAGCTTCTCTGAGCAGTTCTTC.

This clonotype has just a few counts. J is TRBJ2-7 and V is TRBV12-3 or TRBV12-4; D is perhaps TRBD1 or TRBD2 (6 bases each). The CDR3 is 14 residues long. The V and J ends lost 6 bases and 0 bases respectively, with 12 bases between them. CDR3 loop: CASRRDTNSYEQYF. The CDR3 DNA is TGTGCCAGCAGGCGGGACACCAACTCCTACGAGCAGTACTTC.

The chain has TRBV4-1 and TRBJ2-3; a possible D gene is TRBD2 (5 bases). CDR1 and CDR2 from the germline V gene are MGHRA and YSYEKL. The CDR3 has 17 amino acids. Trimming stripped 2 bases from V and 1 base from J, with 16 bases between. The CDR3 region has the DNA TGCGCCAGCAGCCAACTCTATGGGAGCCTTGGCACAGATACGCAGTATTTT. Protein: CASSQLYGSLGTDTQYF.

V gene TRBV4-3 combines with J gene TRBJ2-3, with no clear D. Germline V gene lookup returns CDR1 LGHNA and CDR2 YSLEER. V lost 0 bases, J lost 2 bases, and 21 bases lay in between. The CDR3 has 19 residues. The CDR3 region has the DNA TGCGCCAGCAGCCAAGATCTGGTAGGCGGAGCAGGAGCCACAGATACGCAGTATTTT. Encoded protein: CASSQDLVGGAGATDTQYF.

V is TRBV27 and J is TRBJ1-6, with 9 bases aligning to TRBD1. The CDR3 extends over 16 amino acids. Per germline, CDR1 MNHEY and CDR2 SMNVEV (reference sequence). J lost 6 bases, V lost 4 bases, and 7 bases had no gene match. The CDR3 loop reads CASSSGTGSGNSPLHF. Written as DNA, the CDR3 is TGTGCCAGCAGTTCGGGGACAGGGAGTGGTAATTCACCCCTCCACTTT.

The chain joins TRBV6-5 to TRBJ2-5; perhaps TRBD2 as D (5 bases). The CDR3 covers 15 residues. In germline, CDR1 is MNHEY, CDR2 SVGAGI. V was cut by 2 bases and J by 5 bases, with 15 bases left in between. As DNA, the CDR3 is TGTGCCAGCAGTTACACAGCCGGACTCGGGGAGACCCAGTACTTC. This encodes CASSYTAGLGETQYF.

The V and J genes are TRBV7-7 and TRBJ2-7; 9 positions match TRBD2. V lost 4 bases, J lost 5 bases, and 6 bases stayed unmatched. This CDR3 spans 14 amino acids. Per germline, CDR1 SSHAT and CDR2 FNYEAQ (reference sequence). Here the CDR3 DNA reads TGTGCCAGCAGCTCGTCTCGCGGGAGGGACGAGCAGTACTTC. This gives the protein CASSSSRGRDEQYF.

Of note for this clonotype: Sequence at one end of the junction differs from germline and may be a read error. This chain connects TRBV20-1 to TRBJ2-5; 8 bases line up with TRBD2. The DNA end is more similar to TRBJ2-7, so the J call may be wrong. CDR1 is DFQATT, CDR2 SNEGSKA, per germline (reference sequence). The CDR3 consists of 15 residues. CDR3 amino acids: CSARNQRERTYEQYF. CDR3 nucleotide sequence: TGCAGCGCTAGAAACCAGCGGGAGCGAACCTACGAGCAGTACTTC.

This clonotype was counted a few times. V gene TRBV20-1 combines with J gene TRBJ1-5; D is unresolved. This CDR3 is 20 amino acids long. Germline CDR1 reads DFQATT; CDR2 reads SNEGSKA (reference sequence). Here the CDR3 DNA reads TGCAGCATAGGGAAAAGTACAAGTCGTTACCGGAAAGTCGGCAATCAGCCCCAGCATTTT. It specifies CSIGKSTSRYRKVGNQPQHF.

The rearrangement joins TRBV7-9 to TRBJ2-1; D is uncertain. Germline V lookup: CDR1 SEHNR, CDR2 FQNEAQ (reference sequence). The CDR3 consists of 12 residues. Trimming left V 5 bases short and J 4 bases short, with 6 bases between. The CDR3 sequence is CASSMGYNEQFF. CDR3 coding DNA: TGTGCCAGCAGCATGGGGTACAATGAGCAGTTCTTC. Filled out from reference TRBV7-9 and TRBJ2-1, the complete variable domain reads DTGVSQNPRHKITKRGQNVTFRCDPISEHNRLYWYRQTLGQGPEFLTYFQNEAQLEKSRLLSDRFSAERPKGSFSTLEIQRTEQGDSAMYLCASSMGYNEQFFGPGTRLTVL.

There are a few counts of this clonotype. The rearrangement joins TRBV29-1 to TRBJ1-2, with a possible D match to TRBD1 (5 bases). The V end lost 3 bases, the J end lost 8 bases, and 16 bases lay between the germline ends. The CDR3 is 13 amino acids. CDR1 and CDR2 (germline): SQVTM, ANQGSEA. CDR3 sequence reads: CSVDVAGFWGYTF. CDR3 nucleotide sequence: TGCAGCGTTGACGTAGCAGGGTTTTGGGGCTACACCTTC.

The chain links TRBV20-1 to TRBJ2-1, with D perhaps matching TRBD1 or TRBD2 (5 bases each). V lost 2 bases to trimming and J lost 0 bases, with 11 bases between them. Per the germline V gene, CDR1 is DFQATT and CDR2 is SNEGSKA (reference sequence). The CDR3 has 15 amino acids. In DNA form, the CDR3 reads TGCAGTGCTAGACCGGGACCCCTCTCCTACAATGAGCAGTTCTTC. Protein product: CSARPGPLSYNEQFF.

On this clonotype itself: The junction departs from the called germline gene at one end, perhaps through a read error. CDR3 DNA sequence: TGTGCCGTCAGTGAGGGACAGGGGAGGTACGAGCAGTACTTC. It encodes CAVSEGQGRYEQYF. V and J are TRBV10-3 and TRBJ2-7; 10 positions agree with TRBD1. Germline lookup yields CDR1 ENHRY and CDR2 SYGVKD. The CDR3 is 14 amino acids.

The chain is built from TRBV20-1 and TRBJ2-7, with D unresolved. The CDR3 length is 15 residues. Germline V CDR1 and CDR2: DFQATT, SNEGSKA (reference sequence). V gave up 4 bases and J gave up 3 bases, with 19 bases separating them. The CDR3 DNA sequence: TGCAGTGCTATAGCCTACCCTAGTAAGGTCTACGAGCAGTACTTC. Its translation is CSAIAYPSKVYEQYF.

This clonotype was counted ten times or more. V usage is TRBV24-1 and J usage is TRBJ2-1; 12 bases are a match to TRBD2. V lost 3 bases, J lost 4 bases, and 9 bases stayed unmatched. CDR1 is KGHDR and CDR2 is SFDVKD in the germline V gene. CDR3 size: 18 residues. CDR3 coding DNA: TGTGCCACCAGTGATCCACGACAGACTAGCGGGAGTTACAATGAGCAGTTCTTC. Amino acids: CATSDPRQTSGSYNEQFF.

Regarding this clonotype: Relative to the germline gene, one junction end is altered; a read error may explain this. This rearrangement joins TRBV20-1 to TRBJ1-5; D unresolved. Germline CDR1 DFQATT, CDR2 SNEGSKA (reference sequence). This CDR3 spans 12 amino acids. The CDR3 protein is CCARRIDQPQHF. The CDR3 DNA is TGCTGTGCTAGGCGGATTGATCAGCCCCAGCATTTT.

As to this clonotype: An end of the junction differs from the germline gene, which may be a read error. This chain links TRBV15 with TRBJ1-1, with 7 bases aligning to TRBD1. Germline V lookup: CDR1 LNHNV, CDR2 YYDKDF (reference sequence). The CDR3 has 15 amino acids. The CDR3 protein is CTTSRDSRGQTEAFF. As DNA, the CDR3 is TGTACCACCAGCAGAGATTCGAGGGGGCAAACTGAAGCTTTCTTT. The whole variable domain, remainder taken from reference TRBV15 and TRBJ1-1, is DAMVIQNPRYQVTQFGKPVTLSCSQTLNHNVMYWYQQKSSQAPKLLFHYYDKDFNNEADTPDNFQSRRPNTSFCFLDIRSPGLGDTAMYLCTTSRDSRGQTEAFFGQGTRLTVV.